The clone carrying this T cell receptor beta chain was seen a few times. Some clones are missing from TCRdb's copy, which holds only in-frame ones; the method was immunoSEQ multiplex PCR. This sample has 350,000 to 450,000 clones, with about nine tenths found just once. The data were taken from a study of control samples from healthy donors and cancer patients. The V and J ends lost 1 base and 3 bases respectively, with 19 bases between them. Per germline, CDR1 SGHVS and CDR2 FNYEAQ. The CDR3 runs to 18 residues. Source material: PBMCs. The sequence was obtained from a man aged 35 to 55 with head and neck cancer. The rearrangement joins TRBV7-6 to TRBJ1-3; unclear D gene. The CDR3 DNA reads as TGTGCCAGCAGCTTAGGGATTAATCCCGGGGTTGATGGAAACACCATATATTTT. Its translation is CASSLGINPGVDGNTIYF.